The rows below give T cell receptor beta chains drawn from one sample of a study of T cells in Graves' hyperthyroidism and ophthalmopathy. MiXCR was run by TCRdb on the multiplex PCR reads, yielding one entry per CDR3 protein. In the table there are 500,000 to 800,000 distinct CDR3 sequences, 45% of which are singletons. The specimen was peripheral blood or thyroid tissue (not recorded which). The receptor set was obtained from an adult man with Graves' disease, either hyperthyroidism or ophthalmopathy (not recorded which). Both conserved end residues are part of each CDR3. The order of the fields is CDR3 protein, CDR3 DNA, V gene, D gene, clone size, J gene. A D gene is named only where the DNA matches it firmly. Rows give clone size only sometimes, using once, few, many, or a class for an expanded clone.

CASSLGGGGNYGYTF	TGTGCCAGCAGCTTAGGCGGCGGGGGGAACTATGGCTACACCTTC	TRBV13	.	.	TRBJ1-2
CASSLGASGNYEQYF	TGTGCCAGCAGCTTGGGGGCTAGCGGGAACTACGAGCAGTACTTC	TRBV7-9	TRBD2	.	TRBJ2-7
CASSLGTGLGGYTF	TGTGCCAGCAGTTTGGGGACAGGACTCGGGGGCTACACCTTC	TRBV12-3/TRBV12-4	TRBD1	few	TRBJ1-2
CASSLVSGQHF	TGTGCCAGCAGCTTAGTTTCAGGCCAGCATTTT	TRBV11-2	.	.	TRBJ1-5
CATRQGPYEQYF	TGTGCCACCCGACAGGGCCCCTACGAGCAGTACTTC	TRBV10-3	TRBD1	.	TRBJ2-7
CSAPGRTAGYTF	TGCAGTGCCCCCGGCAGGACCGCTGGCTACACCTTC	TRBV20-1	.	.	TRBJ1-2
CASSFGGDQETQYF	TGTGCCAGCAGCTTTGGGGGGGACCAAGAGACCCAGTACTTC	TRBV7-4	TRBD2	.	TRBJ2-5
CAWSVQGDNSPLHF	TGTGCCTGGAGTGTGCAGGGGGACAATTCACCCCTCCACTTT	TRBV19	TRBD1	once	TRBJ1-6
CASSKPTGRAFF	TGTGCCAGTAGCAAACCGACAGGGCGCGCTTTCTTT	TRBV19	TRBD1	.	TRBJ1-1
CASSSQDRVNEKLFF	TGTGCCAGCAGCTCTCAGGACAGGGTTAATGAAAAACTGTTTTTT	TRBV7-1	TRBD1	.	TRBJ1-4
CASSENRRGGNSPLHF	TGTGCCAGCAGTGAGAACAGACGGGGAGGGAATTCACCCCTCCACTTT	TRBV6-1	.	.	TRBJ1-6
CSANGGRGTDTQYF	TGCAGCGCCAACGGGGGTCGGGGCACAGATACGCAGTATTTT	TRBV29-1	.	.	TRBJ2-3
CASSFGTPSWGYTF	TGTGCCAGCAGCTTTGGGACTCCCTCGTGGGGCTACACCTTC	TRBV7-2	.	.	TRBJ1-2
CASSFRWDSGNTIYF	TGTGCCAGCAGCTTTAGATGGGACTCTGGAAACACCATATATTTT	TRBV7-2	.	.	TRBJ1-3
CASSSNGYGYTF	TGTGCCAGCAGCTCAAACGGTTATGGCTACACCTTC	TRBV7-9	.	.	TRBJ1-2
CASRSQYF	TGTGCCAGCCGGTCGCAGTACTTC	TRBV9	.	many	TRBJ2-7
CAISERVTYEQYF	TGTGCCATCAGTGAGCGGGTAACCTACGAGCAGTACTTC	TRBV10-3	.	.	TRBJ2-7
CASSPRTGGGGYTF	TGTGCCAGCAGCCCAAGGACAGGGGGAGGTGGCTACACCTTC	TRBV7-8	TRBD1	many	TRBJ1-2
CASSQFPGSYTF	TGTGCCAGCAGCCAATTCCCCGGGAGCTACACCTTC	TRBV2	.	.	TRBJ1-2
CASSVGLGSQETQYF	TGTGCCAGCAGCGTTGGATTGGGATCCCAAGAGACCCAGTACTTC	TRBV7-6	.	.	TRBJ2-5
CASRSTGDSVYGYTF	TGTGCCAGTAGGTCGACAGGGGATAGCGTCTATGGCTACACCTTC	TRBV19	TRBD1	.	TRBJ1-2
CASSSTSGSMGGELFF	TGTGCCAGCAGCTCAACTAGCGGGAGTATGGGCGGGGAGCTGTTTTTT	TRBV7-3	TRBD2	few	TRBJ2-2
CSAMQGVQETQYF	TGCAGTGCTATGCAGGGGGTTCAAGAGACCCAGTACTTC	TRBV20-1	TRBD1	.	TRBJ2-5
CASSGGTHDSPLHF	TGTGCCAGCAGTGGCGGGACGCATGATTCACCCCTCCACTTT	TRBV7-6	.	.	TRBJ1-6
CASSQERFSGSYTF	TGCGCCAGCAGCCAAGAACGTTTTTCCGGGAGCTACACCTTC	TRBV7-8	.	.	TRBJ1-2
CSARVDGNYGYTF	TGCAGTGCTAGAGTCGACGGTAACTATGGCTACACCTTC	TRBV20-1	.	many	TRBJ1-2
CSARASLRGSYEQYF	TGCAGTGCTAGGGCATCATTGCGGGGGTCCTACGAGCAGTACTTC	TRBV20-1	TRBD2	few	TRBJ2-7
CASSFRPQGDTGELFF	TGTGCCAGCAGCTTCCGTCCCCAAGGGGACACCGGGGAGCTGTTTTTT	TRBV7-9	.	few	TRBJ2-2
CASSLGTPGQGYEQYF	TGTGCCAGCAGCTTAGGGACTCCGGGACAGGGCTACGAGCAGTACTTC	TRBV7-9	TRBD1	.	TRBJ2-7
CASSLASGIGQGYSNQPQHF	TGTGCCAGCAGCTTAGCGAGTGGGATCGGACAGGGTTATAGCAATCAGCCCCAGCATTTT	TRBV7-9	TRBD1	few	TRBJ1-5
CASSSGTSGPQETQYF	TGTGCCAGCAGCTCCGGGACTAGCGGGCCCCAAGAGACCCAGTACTTC	TRBV5-8	TRBD2	few	TRBJ2-5
CASSYPSNPSNQPQHF	TGTGCCAGCAGTTACCCGAGCAATCCTAGCAATCAGCCCCAGCATTTT	TRBV6-2/TRBV6-3	.	.	TRBJ1-5
CATSRDRDSKGYTF	TGTGCCACCAGCAGGGACAGGGACAGTAAGGGCTACACCTTC	TRBV15	TRBD1	.	TRBJ1-2
CASSLRGSQPQHF	TGTGCCAGCAGCCTCAGGGGTAGTCAGCCCCAGCATTTT	TRBV3-1	.	many	TRBJ1-5
CASSVSGSGELFF	TGTGCCAGCAGTGTTAGCGGCTCCGGGGAGCTGTTTTTT	TRBV25-1	.	many	TRBJ2-2
CAIRGNEETQYF	TGTGCCATCCGCGGGAACGAAGAGACCCAGTACTTC	TRBV10-3	.	.	TRBJ2-5
CSVGRPNTEAFF	TGCAGCGTTGGAAGACCGAACACTGAAGCCTTCTTT	TRBV29-1	.	few	TRBJ1-1
CASSLAGVLNQPQHF	TGTGCCAGCAGCTTAGCGGGGGTTTTGAATCAGCCCCAGCATTTT	TRBV5-5	.	.	TRBJ1-5
CASSFEGGNSYNSPLHF	TGTGCCAGCAGCTTTGAGGGAGGGAACTCCTATAATTCACCCCTCCACTTT	TRBV12-1	.	.	TRBJ1-6
CATSDRGYNEPQHF	TGTGCCACCAGTGATCGGGGCTACAATGAGCCCCAGCATTTT	TRBV24-1	.	.	TRBJ1-5
CASSVGTIYEQYF	TGTGCCAGCAGCGTCGGGACAATATACGAGCAGTACTTC	TRBV7-6	.	many	TRBJ2-7
CASSLDVAGQETQYF	TGTGCCAGCAGCTTAGATGTAGCGGGACAAGAGACCCAGTACTTC	TRBV7-9	TRBD2	.	TRBJ2-5
CASSLALLSGGYTF	TGCGCCAGCAGCTTGGCCCTGCTCAGTGGTGGCTACACCTTC	TRBV5-1	.	.	TRBJ1-2
CASRTGDGVKPYEQYF	TGTGCCAGCAGGACCGGGGACGGCGTAAAGCCCTACGAGCAGTACTTC	TRBV10-3	.	.	TRBJ2-7